This T cell receptor (beta chain) derives from a study of technical replicates of blood from four donors. Trimming took 7 bases from V and 7 from J, leaving 16 bases between them. The CDR3 consists of 13 residues. Germline CDR1 SGHTA, CDR2 FQGNSA. Clones were read by immunoSEQ multiplex PCR, and TCRdb kept only the in-frame ones, dropping some. The data show around 74,000 clones, 65% to 90% seen once. In this sample, this clone turned up a few times. The sequence was collected from a human donor in good health. Some clones in this sample may be carry-over from other donors' samples. The chain employs TRBV7-2 and TRBJ1-2; D perhaps matches TRBD1 (6 bases). Sequenced sample: PBMCs. CDR3 residues: CASTFPDSSGYTF. The CDR3 DNA reads TGTGCCAGCACCTTCCCGGACAGCTCTGGCTACACCTTC.